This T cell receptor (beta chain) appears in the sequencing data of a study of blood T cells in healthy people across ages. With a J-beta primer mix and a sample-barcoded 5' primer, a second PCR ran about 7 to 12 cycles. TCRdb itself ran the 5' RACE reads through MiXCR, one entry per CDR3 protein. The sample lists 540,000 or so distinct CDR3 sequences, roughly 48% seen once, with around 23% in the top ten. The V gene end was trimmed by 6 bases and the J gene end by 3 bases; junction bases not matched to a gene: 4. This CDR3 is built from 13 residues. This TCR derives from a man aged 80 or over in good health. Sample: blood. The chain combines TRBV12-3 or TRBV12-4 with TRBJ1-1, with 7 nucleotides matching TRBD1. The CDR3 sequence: CASRLQGYTEAFF. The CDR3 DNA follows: TGTGCCAGCAGATTACAGGGGTACACTGAAGCTTTCTTT.